This T cell receptor (beta chain) was obtained from a study of T cells in localized non-small cell lung cancer. TCRdb's copy holds only in-frame clones and misses some; the assay was immunoSEQ multiplex PCR. The sample contains about 30,000 clones, more than 70% of which appear only once. General observations from the study: Uninvolved nearby lung showed the greatest T cell clonality, exceeding that found in tumor.

The germline V gene has CDR1 LNHNV and CDR2 YYDKDF (reference sequence). CDR3 length: 12 residues. As concerns this clone: Its antigen is still unknown. One junction end disagrees with the germline gene, perhaps due to a read error.

This sequence joins TRBV15 and TRBJ1-5; no reliable D call. The source is a female donor of 60 years or more with stage III squamous cell lung carcinoma. Material: peripheral blood, obtained before any cancer treatment. CDR3 DNA: TGTACCACCAGCAGAGACAATCAGCCCCAGCATTTT. It translates to CTTSRDNQPQHF.